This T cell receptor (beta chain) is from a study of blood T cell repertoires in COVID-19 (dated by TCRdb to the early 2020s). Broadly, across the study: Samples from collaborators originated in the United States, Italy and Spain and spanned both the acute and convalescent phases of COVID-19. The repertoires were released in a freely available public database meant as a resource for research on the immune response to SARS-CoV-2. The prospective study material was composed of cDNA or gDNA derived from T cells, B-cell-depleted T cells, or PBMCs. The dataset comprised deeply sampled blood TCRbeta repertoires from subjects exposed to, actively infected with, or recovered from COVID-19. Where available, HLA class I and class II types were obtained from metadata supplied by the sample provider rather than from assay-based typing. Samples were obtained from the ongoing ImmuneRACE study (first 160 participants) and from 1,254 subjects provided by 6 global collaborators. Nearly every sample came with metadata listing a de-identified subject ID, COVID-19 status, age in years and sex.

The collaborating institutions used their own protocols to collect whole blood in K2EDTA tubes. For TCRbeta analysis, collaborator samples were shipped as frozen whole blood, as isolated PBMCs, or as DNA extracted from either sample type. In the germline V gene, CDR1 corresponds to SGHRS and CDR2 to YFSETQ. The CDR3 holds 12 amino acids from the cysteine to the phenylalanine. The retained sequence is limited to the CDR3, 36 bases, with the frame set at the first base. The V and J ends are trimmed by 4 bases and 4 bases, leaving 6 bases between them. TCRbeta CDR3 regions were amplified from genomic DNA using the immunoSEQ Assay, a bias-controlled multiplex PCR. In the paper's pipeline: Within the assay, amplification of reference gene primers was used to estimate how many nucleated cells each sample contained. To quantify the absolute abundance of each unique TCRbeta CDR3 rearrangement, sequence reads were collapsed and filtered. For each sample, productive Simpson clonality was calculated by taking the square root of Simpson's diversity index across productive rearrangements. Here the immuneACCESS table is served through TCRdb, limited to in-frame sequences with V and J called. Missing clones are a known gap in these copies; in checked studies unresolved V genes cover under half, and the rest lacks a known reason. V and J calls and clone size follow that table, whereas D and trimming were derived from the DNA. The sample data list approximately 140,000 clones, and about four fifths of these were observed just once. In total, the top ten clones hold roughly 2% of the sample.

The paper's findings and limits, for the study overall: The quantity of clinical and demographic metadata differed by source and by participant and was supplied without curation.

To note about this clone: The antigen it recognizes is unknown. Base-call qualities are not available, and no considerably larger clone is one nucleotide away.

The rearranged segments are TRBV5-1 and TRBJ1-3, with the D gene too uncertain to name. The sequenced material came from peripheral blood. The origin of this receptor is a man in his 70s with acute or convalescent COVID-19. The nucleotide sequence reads TGCGCCAGCAGCCCTACCGGAAACACCATATATTTT. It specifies CASSPTGNTIYF.